Listed below are T cell receptor beta chains from one sample, sequenced in a study of tumor-infiltrating lymphocytes in primary liver carcinoma. MiXCR, applied by TCRdb to the multiplex PCR reads, yields one record per CDR3 protein. The table lists approximately 340,000 distinct CDR3 sequences, 65% of them singletons. Sequenced: peripheral blood. These receptors originate from a man aged 35 to 55 with primary liver carcinoma and hepatitis B virus infection. Both conserved end residues are trimmed from each CDR3. Clone size appears in some rows only: once, few, many, or a class for an expanded clone.

v_gene	abundance	CDR3aa
TRBV4-1	-	ASSPRTGQESQY
TRBV7-9	-	ASSLETGYGYT
TRBV7-8	-	ASSSRTGPYERY
TRBV11-2	many	ASSLNAGRTEAF
TRBV5-1	-	ASSITTGTRNEKLF
TRBV11-3	-	ASSLDLGPGGLNEQF
TRBV11-3	few	AGSLGASLLDTQY
TRBV12-3/TRBV12-4	many	ASSPRGVLRT
TRBV30	-	AWSPRTGKASPVH
TRBV4-3	many	ASSQGRQNYGYT
TRBV6-2/TRBV6-3	few	ASSPQGFSGNTIY
TRBV11-2	-	ASSLILYSYEQY
TRBV5-1	-	ASIPFQGSEAF
TRBV28	-	ASKPGQSQETQY
TRBV11-2	once	ASSFRTSVSTDTRY
TRBV11-2	-	ASSFQAGAYEQY
TRBV6-5	-	ASSYSRQGIYNEQF
TRBV6-5	-	ASREQGAVTGELF
TRBV5-1	many	ASSLTDYEQY
TRBV25-1	-	ASSESVYEQF
TRBV6-5	-	ASSSLPLSGVTDTQY
TRBV28	-	ASSFAGGSMNTEAF
TRBV4-3	many	ASSQQAPQPGGARNSPLH
TRBV11-2	-	ASSLAVALAWAYNEQF
TRBV28	few	ASSDRGNEQF
TRBV4-3	many	ASSQDVQANGELF
TRBV11-2	-	ASSFAGTGRYEQY
TRBV5-1	few	ASSLSTLNTGELF
TRBV29-1	-	GVGGTGEARELF
TRBV4-3	-	PSSQSREQPQH
TRBV5-1	-	ASCLGGQYQETQY